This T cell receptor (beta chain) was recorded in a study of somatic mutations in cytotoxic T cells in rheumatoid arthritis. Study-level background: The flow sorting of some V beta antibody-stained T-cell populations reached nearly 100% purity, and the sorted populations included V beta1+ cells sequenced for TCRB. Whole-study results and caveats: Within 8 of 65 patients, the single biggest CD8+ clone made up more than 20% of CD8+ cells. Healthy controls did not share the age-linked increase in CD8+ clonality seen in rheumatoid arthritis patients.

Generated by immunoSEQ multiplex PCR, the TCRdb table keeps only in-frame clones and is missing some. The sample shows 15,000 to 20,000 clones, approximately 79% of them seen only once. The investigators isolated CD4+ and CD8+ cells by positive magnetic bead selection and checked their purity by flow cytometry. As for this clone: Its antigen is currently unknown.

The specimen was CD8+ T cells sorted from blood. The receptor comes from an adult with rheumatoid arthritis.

The CDR3 nucleotides read TGTGCCAGTCGGTTTGGAACCCGTGGGGAGACTGAAGCTTTCTTT. Its translation: CASRFGTRGETEAFF. The V and J genes are TRBV19 and TRBJ1-1; the D is unclear. V dropped 8 bases and J dropped 5 bases, with 21 bases sitting between them. This CDR3 has 15 amino acids. Germline V lookup: CDR1 LNHDA, CDR2 SQIVND (reference sequence).